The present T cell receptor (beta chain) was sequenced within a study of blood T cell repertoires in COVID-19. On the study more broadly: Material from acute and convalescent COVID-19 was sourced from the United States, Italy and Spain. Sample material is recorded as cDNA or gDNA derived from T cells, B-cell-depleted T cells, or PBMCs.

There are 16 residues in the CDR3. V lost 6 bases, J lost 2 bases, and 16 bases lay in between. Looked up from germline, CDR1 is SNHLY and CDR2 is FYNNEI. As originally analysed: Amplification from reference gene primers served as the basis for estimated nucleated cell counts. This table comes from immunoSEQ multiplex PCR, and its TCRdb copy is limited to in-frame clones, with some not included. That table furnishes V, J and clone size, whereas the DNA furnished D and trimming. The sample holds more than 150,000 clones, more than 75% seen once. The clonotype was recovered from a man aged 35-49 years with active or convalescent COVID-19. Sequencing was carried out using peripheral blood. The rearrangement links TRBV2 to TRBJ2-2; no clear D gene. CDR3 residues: CASRASPDLNTGELFF. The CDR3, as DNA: TGTGCCAGCAGGGCCTCCCCCGACTTAAACACCGGGGAGCTGTTTTTT.